These T cell receptor beta chains were read from a single sample in a study of blood T cell repertoires in COVID-19. Repertoires were generated with immunoSEQ multiplex PCR, while TCRdb's copy carries only in-frame clones and drops some. Of 200,000 to 300,000 clones listed, 70% to 90% are singletons. The sequenced material came from peripheral blood. The receptors derive from a human donor in a cohort sampled during active COVID-19. Both conserved end residues are trimmed from each CDR3. Fields, in order: V gene, J gene, CDR3 protein.

>TRBV6-4|TRBJ2-2
ASSDSWTGTTGELF
>TRBV7-3|TRBJ2-3
ASSYRTGPRTDTQY
>TRBV7-2|TRBJ2-5
ASSFDRGVGETQY
>TRBV6-1|TRBJ2-7
ASSEYEGYEQY
>TRBV6-5|TRBJ2-7
ASSLVPFRAYEQY
>TRBV30|TRBJ2-7
AWSEGGYEQY
>TRBV4-1|TRBJ1-6
ASSRAPEPLH
>TRBV10-3|TRBJ2-5
AISREKGQETQY
>TRBV7-2|TRBJ1-5
ASSLIGGGVGQPQH
>TRBV6-2/TRBV6-3|TRBJ2-1
ASSWTSGLPYNEQF
>TRBV24-1|TRBJ1-5
ATSDSTGSGQPQH
>TRBV24-1|TRBJ1-5
ATSEGHMDQATQH
>TRBV2|TRBJ2-7
ATLKAGGEHYEQY
>TRBV5-1|TRBJ1-3
ASSLVPGSGNTIY
>TRBV7-2|TRBJ1-2
ASSLPPQGARGYT
>TRBV4-3|TRBJ1-2
ASSQETLATVGYT
>TRBV4-1|TRBJ1-4
ASSQDRDRAGAPDEKLF
>TRBV28|TRBJ1-6
ASSLRPGTRLNSPLH
>TRBV5-1|TRBJ1-4
ASSDQQGSNEKLF
>TRBV10-3|TRBJ2-2
AISAGQGTLGGELF
>TRBV28|TRBJ2-7
ASSLPGQGSLSEQY
>TRBV19|TRBJ1-4
ASSIDLGGLSEKLF
>TRBV20-1|TRBJ2-7
SASRVLSSYEQY
>TRBV4-1|TRBJ2-1
ASRITGGAYNEQF
>TRBV19|TRBJ2-7
ASSEVAGKPYEQY
>TRBV19|TRBJ2-7
ASSNREGDRGKNEQY
>TRBV30|TRBJ2-7
AWSGLDYEQY
>TRBV4-3|TRBJ2-2
ASSQESGGGELF
>TRBV5-4|TRBJ2-7
ASSWRVESYEQY
>TRBV7-2|TRBJ1-2
ASSLVPGEGYT
>TRBV18|TRBJ1-2
ASATGDGLGGYT
>TRBV6-5|TRBJ1-5
ASSPDWLGNQPQH
>TRBV6-1|TRBJ1-1
ASSDVKGYTEAF